This T cell receptor (beta chain) came from a study of human T cells and chemical hapten exposure. A single record per CDR3 protein comes from TCRdb applying MiXCR to the RACE reads. Among 300,000 to 400,000 distinct CDR3 sequences listed, roughly 5.3% were seen once. Indicated time point: pre-sensitization, week 0. Treatment of the sample: therapeutic diphenylcyclopropenone sensitization with weekly scalp DPC. This specimen consisted of whole blood, obtained in connection with sensitization to the hapten diphenylcyclopropenone (DPC). The receptor comes from a woman in her forties or fifties with alopecia areata. Some clones in this sample may be carry-over from other donors' samples.

CDR3 amino acids: CASSWEDSTDTQYF. DNA of the CDR3: TGTGCCAGCTCCTGGGAGGATAGTACAGATACGCAGTATTTT. This sequence joins TRBV25-1 and TRBJ2-3, with D possibly being TRBD2 (6 bases). The CDR3 runs to 14 residues. Trimming cost V 8 bases and J 3 bases, with 15 bases left between them. CDR1 is MGHDK and CDR2 is SYGVNS in the germline V gene.